This passage covers 4 T cell receptor beta chains from one sample sequenced in a study of shared clonotypes between healthy human individuals. Using immunoSEQ multiplex PCR, the repertoire was profiled, and TCRdb retains in-frame clones only, with some absent. The data hold 950,000 to 1,300,000 clones, with more than 60% observed a single time. The sample taken for sequencing was memory CD4+ T cells sorted from blood. Subset reported: CD45RA-negative fraction. These TCRs come from a man aged 18 to 29 in good health.

By proportion, this clone is medium-sized. The chain carries TRBV2 and TRBJ1-3; D is ambiguous. V gave up 0 bases and J gave up 0 bases, with 9 bases separating them. CDR1 is SNHLY and CDR2 is FYNNEI in the germline V gene. The CDR3 is 16 residues long. Written as DNA, the CDR3 is TGTGCCAGCAGTGAAGCGATTTCTTACTCTGGAAACACCATATATTTT. This sequence encodes CASSEAISYSGNTIYF.

The V gene is TRBV6-6, the J gene TRBJ1-6; D uncertain. The V gene lost 6 bases and the J gene lost 8 bases, with 8 bases spanning the gap. Germline V gene sequence: CDR1 MNHNY, CDR2 SVGAGI (reference sequence). The CDR3 totals 12 residues. This CDR3 reads CASRNRDSPLHF. DNA for the CDR3: TGTGCCAGCAGAAATAGAGATTCACCCCTCCACTTT.

This clone was picked up many times. CDR3 sequence reads: CASSLRQETGELFF. CDR3 nucleotide sequence: TGCGCCAGCAGCTTGAGACAGGAGACCGGGGAGCTGTTTTTT. V usage is TRBV5-1 and J usage is TRBJ2-2; D is perhaps TRBD1 (6 bases). Germline V gene sequence: CDR1 SGHRS, CDR2 YFSETQ. This CDR3 region has 14 residues. Trimming pared 1 base from V and 5 bases from J, leaving 9 bases between.

This clone came up a few times. The V gene is TRBV2, the J gene TRBJ1-6; 8 bases fit TRBD1. Trimming took 6 bases from V and 9 from J; bases not matched to a gene: 10. The CDR3 is made up of 15 amino acids. Germline V gene lookup returns CDR1 SNHLY and CDR2 FYNNEI. The CDR3 region is CASSGQGWNSSPLHF. The CDR3 DNA reads TGTGCCAGCAGCGGACAGGGTTGGAATAGTTCACCCCTCCACTTT.